Presented here are 16 T cell receptor beta chains from one specimen sequenced in a study of early T cells in non-severe SARS-CoV-2 infection (dated by TCRdb to about 2021). The library was made by 5' RACE. Data came from a NextSeq 500. The public reads were reprocessed in TCRdb via fastp at Q25 and MiXCR, keeping in-frame beta chains. Each entry merges the rows of one CDR3 protein and shows their most common DNA and genes. The sample profile shows under 100,000 distinct CDR3 sequences; 12% to 15% of them were found once. Approximately 1.3% of the sample goes to the ten largest clones. The sample taken for sequencing was whole blood. The receptors come from an adult who was a healthcare worker with PCR-confirmed SARS-CoV-2 infection or an uninfected control (not recorded which).

This clonotype was counted ten times or more. The gene calls are TRBV20-1 and TRBJ1-2; 8 nucleotides line up with TRBD1. This CDR3 has 14 residues. V was clipped by 6 bases and J by 4 bases; unmatched bases: 10. Looked up from germline, CDR1 is DFQATT and CDR2 is SNEGSKA (reference sequence). The CDR3 loop is CSAHQTGDGYGYTF. The DNA for the CDR3 is TGCAGTGCCCATCAGACAGGGGATGGCTATGGCTACACCTTC.

This clonotype was counted only a few times. The gene calls are TRBV11-2 and TRBJ1-2; D is uncertain. The germline gives CDR1 SGHAT, CDR2 FQNNGV. The CDR3 has 15 amino acids. V was cut by 0 bases and J by 4 bases, with 12 bases left in between. The CDR3 DNA follows: TGTGCCAGCAGCTTAGATGGTACGACGCTCTATGGCTACACCTTC. Translation: CASSLDGTTLYGYTF.

In this sample, this clonotype turned up a few times. The chain recombines TRBV7-2 with TRBJ2-7; a weak D match, TRBD1 (5 bases). The germline CDR1 and CDR2 sequences are SGHTA and FQGNSA. Trimming removed 1 base at V and 4 bases at J, with 11 bases between. The CDR3 runs to 14 residues. The CDR3 region is CASSLGAGNYEQYF. CDR3 DNA sequence: TGTGCCAGCAGCTTAGGAGCAGGGAATTACGAGCAGTACTTC.

This clonotype turned up a few times. In DNA, the CDR3 is TGTGCCAGCAGCCATACGACAGGGTATGAGCAGTTCTTC. It specifies CASSHTTGYEQFF. The chain has TRBV7-9 and TRBJ2-1; 7 positions match TRBD1. Unmatched junction bases numbered 6, after V lost 5 bases and J lost 8 bases. CDR1 is SEHNR and CDR2 is FQNEAQ in the germline V gene (reference sequence). The CDR3 sequence is 13 residues long.

The rearrangement joins TRBV3-1 to TRBJ1-2; D call uncertain. This CDR3 is 14 amino acids long. V gave up 2 bases and J gave up 2 bases, with 9 bases separating them. The V gene's germline CDR1 is LGHDT and CDR2 YNNKEL (reference sequence). The CDR3 DNA follows: TGTGCCAGCAGCCAACCTGACGGGAACTATGGCTACACCTTC. This codes for CASSQPDGNYGYTF.

The gene calls are TRBV18 and TRBJ2-3; D is possibly TRBD2 (5 bases). The CDR3 loop spans 14 amino acids. Per germline, CDR1 KGHSH and CDR2 LQKENI. Trimming cost V 3 bases and J 1 base, with 8 bases left between them. CDR3 amino acids: CASSPPRGTDTQYF. The CDR3 DNA sequence: TGTGCCAGCTCACCTCCGAGGGGCACAGATACGCAGTATTTT.

This clonotype showed up just a few times. This chain connects TRBV21-1 to TRBJ2-3; TRBD2, the table's D call, was not compared with the DNA. TRBV21-1 constitutes a pseudogene. CDR3 length: 18 residues. The CDR3 nucleotides read TGTGCCAGCAGCAAAGTGACCCTCCGAGTCGCTAGCACAGATACGCAGTATTTT. This codes for CASSKVTLRVASTDTQYF.

This clonotype was recorded at least ten times. The chain recombines TRBV20-1 with TRBJ1-4; D remains ambiguous. Germline V gives CDR1 DFQATT, CDR2 SNEGSKA (reference sequence). The CDR3 extends over 12 amino acids. V was cut by 4 bases and J by 7 bases, with 10 bases left in between. The CDR3 region is CSATGPVEKLFF. Here the CDR3 DNA reads TGCAGTGCTACCGGGCCGGTTGAAAAACTGTTTTTT.

This clonotype showed up just a few times. V usage is TRBV3-1 and J usage is TRBJ2-3; 7 nucleotides match TRBD2. Germline assignment: CDR1 LGHDT and CDR2 YNNKEL (reference sequence). V lost 4 bases, J lost 3 bases, and 7 bases stayed unmatched. The CDR3 is 15 residues long. CDR3 bases: TGTGCCAGCAGCCTGACGGGGGGATCGACAGATACGCAGTATTTT. Translating it yields CASSLTGGSTDTQYF.

The rearrangement joins TRBV6-1 to TRBJ2-3; D is possibly TRBD1 (5 bases). The length of the CDR3 is 14 residues. Trimming left V 6 bases short and J 2 bases short, with 12 bases between. In germline, CDR1 is MNHNS, CDR2 SASEGT. DNA of the CDR3: TGTGCCAGCAGCGTTAGACAGTTCACAGATACGCAGTATTTT. As protein: CASSVRQFTDTQYF.

This sequence joins TRBV12-3 or TRBV12-4 and TRBJ2-1; D call uncertain. The CDR3 contains 12 residues. V gave up 6 bases and J gave up 5 bases, with 8 bases separating them. This CDR3 reads CASSMLNNEQFF. DNA for the CDR3: TGTGCCAGCAGCATGCTAAACAATGAGCAGTTCTTC.

The table lists this clonotype with a few counts. The rearrangement joins TRBV12-3 or TRBV12-4 to TRBJ2-7; 8 bases align to TRBD1. The CDR3 length is 16 residues. J gave up 3 bases and V 5 bases, and 12 bases lay outside the gene matches. CDR3 loop: CASSTPSDRANYEQYF. The DNA of the CDR3 is TGTGCCAGCAGTACCCCCTCGGACAGGGCGAACTACGAGCAGTACTTC.

The J gene is TRBJ2-2, the V gene TRBV7-8, with TRBD1 matching 9 bases. The germline CDR1 and CDR2 sequences are SGHVS and FQNEAQ. The J segment lost 9 bases and the V segment lost 1 base, leaving 6 bases of the junction unmatched. The CDR3 spans 15 residues. Written as DNA, the CDR3 is TGTGCCAGCAGCTTAGTTCGACAGGGGGTCAGGGAGCTGTTTTTT. Its protein is CASSLVRQGVRELFF. Looking up the rest from reference TRBV7-8 and TRBJ2-2 gives the full variable domain: GAGVSQSPRYKVAKRGQDVALRCDPISGHVSLFWYQQALGQGPEFLTYFQNEAQLDKSGLPSDRFFAERPEGSVSTLKIQRTQQEDSAVYLCASSLVRQGVRELFFGEGSRLTVL.

This clonotype came up a few times. The rearrangement links TRBV18 to TRBJ2-7; a possible D gene is TRBD1 (5 bases). In germline, CDR1 is KGHSH, CDR2 LQKENI. The V end was cut by 2 bases, the J end by 3 bases, with 14 bases between. This CDR3 is 15 amino acids long. Here the CDR3 reads CASSPGLDRIYEQYF. CDR3 in DNA: TGTGCCAGCTCACCAGGTCTCGACAGAATCTACGAGCAGTACTTC.

This clonotype was counted a few times. The chain uses TRBV4-1 and TRBJ2-3, with D hard to call. The V gene lost 3 bases and the J gene lost 6 bases, with 16 bases spanning the gap. CDR3 size: 15 residues. Germline lookup yields CDR1 MGHRA and CDR2 YSYEKL. CDR3 bases: TGCGCCAGCAGCCAGGAGTCACCGGGCTCCGATACGCAGTATTTT. The encoded protein is CASSQESPGSDTQYF.

This clonotype has just a few counts. This chain joins TRBV4-2 and TRBJ1-2; D remains unclear. The CDR3 runs to 18 residues. The V and J ends lost 1 base and 4 bases respectively, with 22 bases between them. Looked up from germline, CDR1 is LGHNA and CDR2 is YNFKEQ. CDR3 amino acids: CASSQGLVAVKGIYGYTF. For the CDR3, the DNA is TGTGCCAGCAGCCAAGGTCTTGTTGCGGTCAAAGGGATCTATGGCTACACCTTC.